This T cell receptor (beta chain) was sequenced for a study of blood T cells in healthy people across ages. V was cut by 5 bases and J by 4 bases, with 11 bases left in between. This CDR3 region has 13 residues. Germline V gene data show CDR1 as SGHAT and CDR2 as FQNNGV. Alongside a J-beta primer mix, a sample-barcoded 5' primer served in a second PCR lasting about 7 to 12 cycles. Sequencing yielded, for each sample, at least 3 million paired-end reads carrying CDR3. Each CDR3 protein is one row after TCRdb ran MiXCR on the 5' RACE reads. The table shows roughly 1.6 million distinct CDR3 sequences, with 30% to 35% occurring only once. Investigators took approximately 9.4 milliliters of peripheral blood from every donor. On this clonotype itself: What it binds is not known.

Findings of the study overall: Diversity estimates from one million T cells were considered underestimates. Comparison with aged donors showed that long-lived donors had more naive CD4+ cells and higher diversity.

The material sequenced was blood. The sequence was obtained from a woman aged 25 to 39 in good health. J is TRBJ1-2 and V is TRBV11-2, with D unresolved. CDR3 region: CASSLTPGYGYTF. CDR3 DNA sequence: TGTGCCAGCAGCCTAACCCCAGGCTATGGCTACACCTTC. Filled out from reference TRBV11-2 and TRBJ1-2, the complete variable domain reads EAGVAQSPRYKIIEKRQSVAFWCNPISGHATLYWYQQILGQGPKLLIQFQNNGVVDDSQLPKDRFSAERLKGVDSTLKIQPAKLEDSAVYLCASSLTPGYGYTFGSGTRLTVV.